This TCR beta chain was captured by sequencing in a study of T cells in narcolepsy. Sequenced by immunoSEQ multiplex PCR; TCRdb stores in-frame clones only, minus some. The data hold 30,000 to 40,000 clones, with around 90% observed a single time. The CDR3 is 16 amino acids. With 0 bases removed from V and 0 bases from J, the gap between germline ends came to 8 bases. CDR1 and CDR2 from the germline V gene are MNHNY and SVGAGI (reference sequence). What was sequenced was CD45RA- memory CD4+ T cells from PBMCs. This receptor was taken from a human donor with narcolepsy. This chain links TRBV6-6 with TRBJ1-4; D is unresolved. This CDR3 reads CASSYSKWTTNEKLFF. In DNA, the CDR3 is TGTGCCAGCAGTTACTCGAAGTGGACAACTAATGAAAAACTGTTTTTT.